This T cell receptor beta chain was identified in a study of cytomegalovirus exposure and HLA in healthy donors. Study as a whole: An analysis done earlier identified fewer than 140 million unique TCR beta sequences from about 179 million T cells.

About this clone: As yet, its antigen is unknown.

Trimming shortened V by 6 bases and J by 4 bases, and 15 bases separated the two germline ends. This CDR3 is built from 15 residues. Germline CDR1 and CDR2: MDHEN and SYDVKM. The PCR ran on 60 Vbeta and 13 Jbeta primers. Clones were read by immunoSEQ multiplex PCR, and TCRdb kept only the in-frame ones, dropping some. Among roughly 140,000 clones listed, roughly four fifths were seen once. Study-wide results and limits: Trimming of TCR beta V- and J-genes showed a link, identified in a later analysis, to a missense DCLRE1C variant. Earlier analysis found most TCR beta V segments productive about 87% or about 30% of the time.

The V and J genes are TRBV28 and TRBJ2-2, with a weak D call TRBD2 (7 bases). Source material: PBMCs. This clonotype was sampled from a man between 18 and 29 years old in good health and CMV-seronegative. In DNA form, the CDR3 reads TGTGCCAGCAGCGCATCCGGGGGGCTCACCGGGGAGCTGTTTTTT. Amino acid sequence: CASSASGGLTGELFF.